The 13 T cell receptor beta chains below come from one sample, sequenced in a study of T cell responses to AZD1222 COVID-19 vaccine. The method was immunoSEQ multiplex PCR; TCRdb's version includes in-frame clones alone and lacks a portion of them. In the table there are roughly 67,000 clones, roughly 90% of which are singletons. The material sequenced was peripheral blood, taken on day 0 of AZD1222 vaccination. These receptors were collected from an adult in good health.

This clone has a handful of counts. The rearrangement uses TRBV28 and TRBJ2-1, with 11 bases that match TRBD1. Per the germline V gene, CDR1 is MDHEN and CDR2 is SYDVKM. The V gene end was trimmed by 4 bases and the J gene end by 3 bases; junction bases not matched to a gene: 8. CDR3 size: 17 residues. For the CDR3, the DNA is TGTGCCAGCAGTTCCCCCCGGACAGGGGGCCGCTACAATGAGCAGTTCTTC. It specifies CASSSPRTGGRYNEQFF.

This clone was detected once. V gene TRBV12-3 or TRBV12-4 combines with J gene TRBJ2-1, with D tentatively TRBD2 (6 bases). V lost 5 bases and J 8 bases, leaving 13 bases between the germline ends. This CDR3 spans 13 amino acids. For the CDR3, the DNA is TGTGCCAGCAGTCACCGGGAGATCGATGAGCAGTTCTTC. The encoded protein is CASSHREIDEQFF.

This chain connects TRBV29-1 to TRBJ2-5; 10 nucleotides line up with TRBD1. Germline values: CDR1 SQVTM, CDR2 ANQGSEA. Trimming at V came to 6 bases and at J to 2 bases, leaving 12 bases not matched to a gene. This CDR3 spans 16 amino acids. The CDR3 here is CSVADLTGGRQETQYF. The CDR3 coding sequence is TGCAGCGTCGCCGATTTGACAGGGGGCCGACAAGAGACCCAGTACTTC. The full variable domain, in which reference TRBV29-1 and TRBJ2-5 provide the parts outside the CDR3, is SAVISQKPSRDICQRGTSLTIQCQVDSQVTMMFWYRQQPGQSLTLIATANQGSEATYESGFVIDKFPISRPNLTFSTLTVSNMSPEDSSIYLCSVADLTGGRQETQYFGPGTRLLVL.

The rearrangement joins TRBV4-1 to TRBJ1-5, with D perhaps TRBD1 (6 bases). CDR3 length equals 16 residues. CDR1 is MGHRA, CDR2 YSYEKL, per germline. V gave up 4 bases and J gave up 4 bases, with 17 bases separating them. In DNA, the CDR3 is TGCGCCAGCAGCCCCCAAGAGGGGGGGCCAAATCAGCCCCAGCATTTT. Protein product: CASSPQEGGPNQPQHF.

The chain uses TRBV4-1 and TRBJ2-1; D is ambiguous. In germline, CDR1 is MGHRA, CDR2 YSYEKL. CDR3 size: 16 residues. V lost 4 bases and J lost 2, with 15 bases in between. The CDR3 region has the DNA TGCGCCAGCAGCCCGGGTAGGAGAAGCGCCTACAATGAGCAGTTCTTC. Its translation is CASSPGRRSAYNEQFF.

The rearrangement joins TRBV13 to TRBJ2-3; 11 bases match TRBD2. CDR1 and CDR2 from the germline V gene are PRHDT and FYEKMQ (reference sequence). V lost 3 bases and J lost 3; bases outside the gene matches: 8. The CDR3 is made up of 17 amino acids. The CDR3 bases are TGTGCCAGCAGCTTGACTGTAGGGACTAGCGGAACAGATACGCAGTATTTT. It encodes CASSLTVGTSGTDTQYF.

This chain connects TRBV2 to TRBJ1-2; D uncertain. The germline V gene has CDR1 SNHLY and CDR2 FYNNEI. The CDR3 consists of 14 residues. V shed 3 bases and J shed 7 bases, with 15 bases lying between them. The CDR3 here is CASSETSRVGGYTF. The CDR3 nucleotides are TGTGCCAGCAGTGAGACGAGCCGGGTAGGTGGCTACACCTTC.

The genes are TRBV28 and TRBJ2-1, with no clear D. V gave up 3 bases and J gave up 10 bases, with 10 bases separating them. Germline V lookup: CDR1 MDHEN, CDR2 SYDVKM. The length of the CDR3 is 12 residues. The CDR3 protein is CASSFTVLEQFF. The CDR3 coding sequence is TGTGCCAGCAGTTTTACCGTGCTAGAGCAGTTCTTC.

The J gene is TRBJ1-2, the V gene TRBV7-9; TRBD1 matches 9 bases. Per the germline V gene, CDR1 is SEHNR and CDR2 is FQNEAQ (reference sequence). The CDR3 has 17 amino acids. The V segment lost 5 bases and the J segment 4 bases; nucleotides outside the gene matches: 14. Here the CDR3 reads CASSRGESGQGTYGYTF. For the CDR3, the DNA is TGTGCCAGCAGCCGCGGGGAGTCAGGACAGGGGACCTATGGCTACACCTTC.

This clone has just one count. The gene calls are TRBV10-2 and TRBJ2-1, with 7 nucleotides matching TRBD2. The CDR3 covers 15 residues. Looked up from germline, CDR1 is WSHSY and CDR2 is SAAADI. With 2 bases clipped from V and 7 bases from J, the junction kept 8 bases outside the gene matches. CDR3 DNA sequence: TGCGCCAGCAGTGAGCCCCTCACTAGCGTAAATGAGCAGTTCTTC. Translation gives CASSEPLTSVNEQFF.

This chain links TRBV28 with TRBJ2-7; possibly TRBD2 for D (6 bases). Looked up from germline, CDR1 is MDHEN and CDR2 is SYDVKM. CDR3 length equals 13 residues. Trimming removed 7 bases from V and 7 bases from J, with 17 bases in between. The CDR3 protein is CASTGSPKWEQYF. The CDR3 coding sequence is TGTGCCAGCACCGGGAGCCCGAAGTGGGAGCAGTACTTC. The variable domain in full, completed from reference TRBV28 and TRBJ2-7, reads DVKVTQSSRYLVKRTGEKVFLECVQDMDHENMFWYRQDPGLGLRLIYFSYDVKMKEKGDIPEGYSVSREKKERFSLILESASTNQTSMYLCASTGSPKWEQYFGPGTRLTVT.

This chain uses TRBV19 with TRBJ1-1; no reliable D call. The ends were cut back, 4 bases at V and 7 bases at J, with 7 bases in the middle. CDR3 length equals 11 residues. Germline CDR1 and CDR2: LNHDA and SQIVND (reference sequence). This CDR3 reads CASSSRGEAFF. CDR3 in DNA: TGTGCCAGTAGTAGCCGGGGTGAAGCTTTCTTT.

The chain joins TRBV9 to TRBJ2-7; D is unclear. The CDR3 sequence is 14 residues long. The germline gives CDR1 SGDLS, CDR2 YYNGEE. V was cut by 3 bases and J by 0 bases, with 10 bases left in between. CDR3 nucleotides: TGTGCCAGCAGCGCCGCGTGGAGCTCCTACGAGCAGTACTTC. It encodes CASSAAWSSYEQYF.